Listed below are T cell receptor beta chains from one sample, sequenced in a study of shared clonotypes between healthy human individuals. Profiling relied on immunoSEQ multiplex PCR, and the TCRdb table lists in-frame clones only, not all of them. There are some 2 million clones in the sample; 85% to 95% occur only once, and approximately 1.2% lies in the top ten. Specimen: naive CD8+ T cells sorted from blood. The receptors shown here come from a young man in good health. The CDR3 runs from the conserved cysteine through the conserved F or W. The D gene is left open where the match is weak. Clone size is stated in some rows and not others, as once, few, many or a class when expanded.

TRBJ2-7 | NA | 15 | TRBV6-5 | TRBD2 | CASSPFGGAGNEQYF | TGTGCCAGCAGCCCATTCGGGGGGGCTGGGAACGAGCAGTACTTC
TRBJ2-3 | NA | 15 | TRBV27 | TRBD2 | CASSFLGGSSDTQYF | TGTGCCAGCAGTTTTCTCGGGGGGAGCTCAGATACGCAGTATTTT
TRBJ1-6 | NA | 15 | TRBV27 | NA | CASSLSPGYNSPLHF | TGTGCCAGCAGTTTATCGCCGGGGTATAATTCACCCCTCCACTTT
TRBJ2-1 | NA | 14 | TRBV29-1 | TRBD2 | CSVGLAGGMDEQFF | TGCAGCGTGGGACTAGCGGGGGGCATGGATGAGCAGTTCTTC
TRBJ1-1 | NA | 14 | TRBV7-9 | NA | CASSLTDMNTEAFF | TGTGCCAGCAGCTTGACAGATATGAACACTGAAGCTTTCTTT
TRBJ1-1 | NA | 13 | TRBV28 | TRBD1 | CASSLQGATEAFF | TGTGCCAGCAGCCTACAGGGGGCCACTGAAGCTTTCTTT
TRBJ1-3 | NA | 14 | TRBV2 | NA | CASLQVQTGNTIYF | TGTGCCAGTCTACAGGTACAAACTGGAAACACCATATATTTT
TRBJ2-2 | NA | 12 | TRBV27 | NA | CASSAYTGELFF | TGTGCCAGCAGTGCGTACACCGGGGAGCTGTTTTTT
TRBJ1-1 | NA | 15 | TRBV30 | NA | CAWREMGGLNTEAFF | TGTGCCTGGAGAGAAATGGGCGGATTGAACACTGAAGCTTTCTTT
TRBJ2-1 | NA | 14 | TRBV4-1 | TRBD2 | CASSLGLAGNEQFF | TGCGCCAGCAGCCTCGGACTAGCGGGCAATGAGCAGTTCTTC
TRBJ1-6 | NA | 15 | TRBV19 | TRBD1 | CASSIDDRDNSPLHF | TGTGCCAGTAGTATAGACGACAGGGATAATTCACCCCTCCACTTT
TRBJ2-7 | once | 15 | TRBV9 | NA | CASSLEGSASYEQYF | TGTGCCAGCAGCCTTGAGGGCTCCGCATCCTACGAGCAGTACTTC
TRBJ2-1 | NA | 15 | TRBV6-6 | NA | CASSSPLGSYNEQFF | TGTGCCAGCAGTTCCCCCCTGGGCTCCTACAATGAGCAGTTCTTC
TRBJ2-7 | NA | 14 | TRBV7-9 | NA | CASSFSPSTYEQYF | TGTGCCAGCAGCTTTTCCCCTAGTACCTACGAGCAGTACTTC
TRBJ1-1 | NA | 15 | TRBV6-5 | NA | CASSYSVAGETEAFF | TGTGCCAGCAGTTACTCGGTAGCAGGGGAGACTGAAGCTTTCTTT
TRBJ2-3 | NA | 17 | TRBV7-9 | TRBD2 | CASSSGLAGVVRDTQYF | TGTGCCAGCAGCTCGGGACTAGCGGGAGTGGTCAGAGATACGCAGTATTTT
TRBJ2-1 | NA | 15 | TRBV5-1 | TRBD2 | CASSSLAGVGNEQFF | TGCGCCAGCAGCTCCTTAGCGGGAGTAGGGAATGAGCAGTTCTTC
TRBJ2-3 | once | 11 | TRBV27 | NA | CASRTTDTQYF | TGTGCCAGCAGGACCACAGATACGCAGTATTTT
TRBJ2-4 | NA | 13 | TRBV18 | TRBD1 | CASSSRQGNIQYF | TGTGCCAGCTCATCCCGACAGGGAAACATTCAGTACTTC
TRBJ2-7 | NA | 15 | TRBV4-1 | NA | CASSPIQVTSYEQYF | TGCGCCAGCAGCCCGATCCAGGTTACATCCTACGAGCAGTACTTC
TRBJ1-1 | NA | 16 | TRBV5-5 | NA | CASSLDGQIMNTEAFF | TGTGCCAGCAGCCTGGATGGACAGATCATGAACACTGAAGCTTTCTTT
TRBJ2-3 | NA | 12 | TRBV6-6 | NA | CASGKVQDTQYF | TGTGCCAGCGGCAAGGTTCAAGATACGCAGTATTTT
TRBJ2-7 | NA | 12 | TRBV7-9 | NA | CATADSLYEQYF | TGTGCCACCGCGGACAGTCTCTACGAGCAGTACTTC
TRBJ2-5 | NA | 14 | TRBV5-4 | NA | CASSLEDRQETQYF | TGTGCCAGCAGCTTGGAGGATCGGCAAGAGACCCAGTACTTC
TRBJ1-1 | NA | 13 | TRBV7-3 | NA | CASSLMGEPEAFF | TGTGCCAGCAGCTTAATGGGGGAGCCTGAAGCTTTCTTT
TRBJ1-1 | once | 13 | TRBV19 | NA | CASKISPYTEAFF | TGTGCCAGTAAAATCTCGCCCTACACTGAAGCTTTCTTT
TRBJ1-4 | NA | 12 | TRBV4-2 | NA | CASSQGGEKLFF | TGTGCCAGCAGCCAAGGGGGGGAAAAACTGTTTTTT
TRBJ2-7 | once | 16 | TRBV7-2 | TRBD1 | CASSLARTGGLYEQYF | TGTGCCAGCAGCTTGGCTCGGACAGGGGGCCTCTACGAGCAGTACTTC
TRBJ2-7 | NA | 16 | TRBV6-5 | TRBD1 | CASSYSTGQVTYEQYF | TGTGCCAGCAGTTACTCGACAGGACAGGTCACCTACGAGCAGTACTTC
TRBJ2-3 | once | 15 | TRBV29-1 | NA | CSVEDWGATTDTQYF | TGCAGCGTTGAAGATTGGGGAGCAACCACAGATACGCAGTATTTT
TRBJ2-3 | once | 16 | TRBV5-6 | NA | CASSFGSGSFLDTQYF | TGTGCCAGCAGCTTCGGTAGCGGATCATTCTTGGATACGCAGTATTTT
TRBJ2-3 | NA | 15 | TRBV7-9 | TRBD1 | CASSSRDRDTDTQYF | TGTGCCAGCAGCTCTCGGGACAGGGATACAGATACGCAGTATTTT
TRBJ2-7 | NA | 13 | TRBV19 | NA | CASSMGLNYEQYF | TGTGCCAGTAGTATGGGACTTAACTACGAGCAGTACTTC
TRBJ2-5 | NA | 16 | TRBV27 | TRBD2 | CASSPNLAGGRETQYF | TGTGCCAGCAGTCCGAACTTAGCGGGGGGGAGAGAGACCCAGTACTTC
TRBJ2-1 | NA | 12 | TRBV19 | NA | CASSWGENEQFF | TGTGCCAGTAGTTGGGGTGAGAATGAGCAGTTCTTC
TRBJ2-7 | NA | 14 | TRBV19 | NA | CASSSGDGNYEQYF | TGTGCCAGTAGTTCAGGGGACGGCAACTACGAGCAGTACTTC
TRBJ1-1 | NA | 15 | TRBV27 | NA | CASSLFAGMNTEAFF | TGTGCCAGCAGTTTATTCGCAGGGATGAACACTGAAGCTTTCTTT
TRBJ2-7 | NA | 12 | TRBV9 | NA | CASSVDSYEQYF | TGTGCCAGCAGCGTAGATTCCTACGAGCAGTACTTC
TRBJ2-5 | NA | 16 | TRBV5-4 | TRBD1 | CASSLWGQGLQETQYF | TGTGCCAGCAGCTTGTGGGGACAGGGCCTCCAAGAGACCCAGTACTTC
TRBJ1-1 | once | 16 | TRBV5-6 | NA | CASSFGLAFGSTEAFF | TGTGCCAGCAGTTTCGGACTCGCTTTCGGGAGCACTGAAGCTTTCTTT